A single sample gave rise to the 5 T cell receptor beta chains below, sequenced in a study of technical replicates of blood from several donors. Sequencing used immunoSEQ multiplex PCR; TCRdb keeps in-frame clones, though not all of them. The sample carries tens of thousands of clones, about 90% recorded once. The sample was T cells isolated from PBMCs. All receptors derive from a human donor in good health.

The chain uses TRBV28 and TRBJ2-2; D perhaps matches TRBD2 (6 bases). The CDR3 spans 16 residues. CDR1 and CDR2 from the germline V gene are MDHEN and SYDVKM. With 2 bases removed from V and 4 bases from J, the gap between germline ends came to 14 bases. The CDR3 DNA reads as TGTGCCAGCAGTTTACAGGTCTCCGGGGGCACCGGGGAGCTGTTTTTT. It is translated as CASSLQVSGGTGELFF.

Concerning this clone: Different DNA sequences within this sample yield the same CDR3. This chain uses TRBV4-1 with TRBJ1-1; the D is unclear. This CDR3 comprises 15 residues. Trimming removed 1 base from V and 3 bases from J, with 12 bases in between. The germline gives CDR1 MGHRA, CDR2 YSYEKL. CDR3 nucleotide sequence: TGCGCCAGCAGCCAAGGTCGGCGGTCCGACACTGAAGCTTTCTTT. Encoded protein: CASSQGRRSDTEAFF.

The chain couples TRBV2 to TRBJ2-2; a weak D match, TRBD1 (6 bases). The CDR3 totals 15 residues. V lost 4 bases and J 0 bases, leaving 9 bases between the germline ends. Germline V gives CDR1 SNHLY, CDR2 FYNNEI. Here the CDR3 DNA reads TGTGCCAGCAGTGCACAGGGCGCGAACACCGGGGAGCTGTTTTTT. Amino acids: CASSAQGANTGELFF.

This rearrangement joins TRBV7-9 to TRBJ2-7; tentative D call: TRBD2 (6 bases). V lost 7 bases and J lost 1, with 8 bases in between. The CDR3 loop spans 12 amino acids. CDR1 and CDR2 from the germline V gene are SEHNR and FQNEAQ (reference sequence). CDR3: CASNSGSYEQYF. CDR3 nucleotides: TGTGCCAGCAACAGCGGGTCCTACGAGCAGTACTTC.

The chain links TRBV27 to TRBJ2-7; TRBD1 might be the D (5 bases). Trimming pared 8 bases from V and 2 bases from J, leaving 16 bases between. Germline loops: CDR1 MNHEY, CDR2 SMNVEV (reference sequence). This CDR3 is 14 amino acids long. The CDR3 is CASCLRQRPYEQYF. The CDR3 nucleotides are TGTGCCAGCTGCCTTCGACAGCGCCCCTACGAGCAGTACTTC.